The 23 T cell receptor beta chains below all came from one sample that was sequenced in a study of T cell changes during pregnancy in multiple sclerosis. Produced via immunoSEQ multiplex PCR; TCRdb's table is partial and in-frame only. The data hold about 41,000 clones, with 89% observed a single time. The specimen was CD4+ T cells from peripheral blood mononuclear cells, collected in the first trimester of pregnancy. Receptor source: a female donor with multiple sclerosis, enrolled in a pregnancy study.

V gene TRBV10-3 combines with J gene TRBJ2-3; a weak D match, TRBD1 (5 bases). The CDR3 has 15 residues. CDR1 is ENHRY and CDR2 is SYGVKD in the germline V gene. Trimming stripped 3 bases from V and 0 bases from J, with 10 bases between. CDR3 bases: TGTGCCATCAGTGATCTGGACACTAGCACAGATACGCAGTATTTT. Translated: CAISDLDTSTDTQYF.

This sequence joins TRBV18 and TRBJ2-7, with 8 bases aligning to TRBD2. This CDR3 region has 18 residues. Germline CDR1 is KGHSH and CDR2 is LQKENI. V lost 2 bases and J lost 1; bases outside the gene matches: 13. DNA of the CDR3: TGTGCCAGCTCACCAATGAGCCTAGCGGGTGCCCCTTCCTACGAGCAGTACTTC. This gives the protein CASSPMSLAGAPSYEQYF.

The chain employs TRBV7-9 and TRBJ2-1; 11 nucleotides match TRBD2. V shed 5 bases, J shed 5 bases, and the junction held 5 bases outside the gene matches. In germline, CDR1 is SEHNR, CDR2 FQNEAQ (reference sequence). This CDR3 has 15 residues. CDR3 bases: TGTGCCAGCAGCCCGGGACTAGCGGCTAACAATGAGCAGTTCTTC. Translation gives CASSPGLAANNEQFF.

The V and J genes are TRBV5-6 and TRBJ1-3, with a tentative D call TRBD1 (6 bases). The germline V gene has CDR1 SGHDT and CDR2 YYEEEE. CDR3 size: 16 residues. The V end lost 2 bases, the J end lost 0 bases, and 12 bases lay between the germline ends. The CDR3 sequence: CASSFRQDSSGNTIYF. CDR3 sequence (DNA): TGTGCCAGCAGCTTCCGACAGGATAGCTCTGGAAACACCATATATTTT.

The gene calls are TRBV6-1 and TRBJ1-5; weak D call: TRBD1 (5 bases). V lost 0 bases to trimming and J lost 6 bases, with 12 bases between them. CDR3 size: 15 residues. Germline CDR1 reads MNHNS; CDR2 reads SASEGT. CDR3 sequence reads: CASSEAGRGAQPQHF. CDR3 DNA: TGTGCCAGCAGTGAAGCGGGAAGGGGTGCTCAGCCCCAGCATTTT.

This chain's CDR3 is CASTPVGLAGSGIYEQYF. Here the CDR3 DNA reads TGTGCCAGTACCCCGGTGGGGCTAGCGGGATCGGGAATTTACGAGCAGTACTTC. The chain has TRBV19 and TRBJ2-7; 9 bases line up with TRBD2. Germline V gene sequence: CDR1 LNHDA, CDR2 SQIVND (reference sequence). The length of the CDR3 is 18 residues. J lost 4 bases, V lost 7 bases, and 20 bases had no gene match.

As DNA, the CDR3 is TGTGCCAGCTCACCCCCCCGAGGGGAGACCCAGTACTTC. Translated, it gives CASSPPRGETQYF. The chain couples TRBV18 to TRBJ2-5, with D possibly TRBD2 on 5 matching bases. Germline loops: CDR1 KGHSH, CDR2 LQKENI. The CDR3 length is 13 residues. The V end lost 3 bases, the J end lost 5 bases, and 10 bases lay between the germline ends.

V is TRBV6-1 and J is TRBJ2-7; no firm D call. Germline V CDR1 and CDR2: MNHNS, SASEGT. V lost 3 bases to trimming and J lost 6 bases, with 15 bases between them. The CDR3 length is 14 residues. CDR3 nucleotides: TGTGCCAGCAGTGAGGTTTCAGGTGTGGTCGAGCAGTACTTC. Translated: CASSEVSGVVEQYF.

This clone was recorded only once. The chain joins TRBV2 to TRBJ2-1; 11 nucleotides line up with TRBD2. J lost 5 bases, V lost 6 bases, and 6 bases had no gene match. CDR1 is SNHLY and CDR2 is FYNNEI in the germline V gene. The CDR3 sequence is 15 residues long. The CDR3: CASRVTSGSHNEQFF. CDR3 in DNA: TGTGCCAGCAGAGTCACTAGCGGGAGCCACAATGAGCAGTTCTTC.

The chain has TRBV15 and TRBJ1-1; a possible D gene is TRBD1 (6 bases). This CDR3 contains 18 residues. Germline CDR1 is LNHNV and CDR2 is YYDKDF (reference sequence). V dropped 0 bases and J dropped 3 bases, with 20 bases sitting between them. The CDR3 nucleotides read TGTGCCACCAGCAGAGATCTGGGGGCCGTGGGTTTGGACACTGAAGCTTTCTTT. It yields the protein CATSRDLGAVGLDTEAFF.

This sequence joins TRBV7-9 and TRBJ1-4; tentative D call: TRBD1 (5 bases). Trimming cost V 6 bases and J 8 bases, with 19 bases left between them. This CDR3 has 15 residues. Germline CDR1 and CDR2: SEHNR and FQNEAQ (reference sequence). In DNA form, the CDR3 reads TGTGCCAGCAGGGCGGGATCGGGGGTAAAAGAAAAACTGTTTTTT. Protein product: CASRAGSGVKEKLFF.

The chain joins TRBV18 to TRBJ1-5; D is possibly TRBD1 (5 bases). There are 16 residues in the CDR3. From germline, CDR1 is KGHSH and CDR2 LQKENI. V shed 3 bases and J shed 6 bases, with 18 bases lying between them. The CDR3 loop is CASSPDTGGISQPQHF. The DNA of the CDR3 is TGTGCCAGCTCACCGGATACCGGGGGTATAAGTCAGCCCCAGCATTTT.

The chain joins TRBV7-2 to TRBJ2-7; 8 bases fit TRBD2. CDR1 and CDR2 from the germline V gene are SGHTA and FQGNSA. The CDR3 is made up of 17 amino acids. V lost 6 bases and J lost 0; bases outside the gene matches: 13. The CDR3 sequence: CASSSGGGGLLSYEQYF. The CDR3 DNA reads TGTGCCAGCAGTTCCGGGGGGGGAGGATTGCTCTCCTACGAGCAGTACTTC.

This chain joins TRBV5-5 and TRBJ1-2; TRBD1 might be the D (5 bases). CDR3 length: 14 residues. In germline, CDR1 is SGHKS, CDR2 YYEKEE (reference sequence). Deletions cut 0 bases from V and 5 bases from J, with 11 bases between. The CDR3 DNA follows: TGTGCCAGCAGCTTGGGGCGGGGGGATTATGGCTACACCTTC. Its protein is CASSLGRGDYGYTF.

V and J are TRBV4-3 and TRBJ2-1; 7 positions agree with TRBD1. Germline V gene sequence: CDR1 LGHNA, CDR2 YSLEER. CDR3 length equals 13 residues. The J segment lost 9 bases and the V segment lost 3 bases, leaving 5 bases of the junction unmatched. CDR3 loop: CASSHTGVVEQFF. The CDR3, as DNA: TGCGCCAGCAGCCACACAGGGGTTGTTGAGCAGTTCTTC.

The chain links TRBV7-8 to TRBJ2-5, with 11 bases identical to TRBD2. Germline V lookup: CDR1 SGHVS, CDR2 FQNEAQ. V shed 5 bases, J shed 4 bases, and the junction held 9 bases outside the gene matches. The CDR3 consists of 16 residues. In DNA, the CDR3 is TGTGCCAGCAGCCAGACTAGCGGGACGGGGCGAGAGACCCAGTACTTC. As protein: CASSQTSGTGRETQYF.

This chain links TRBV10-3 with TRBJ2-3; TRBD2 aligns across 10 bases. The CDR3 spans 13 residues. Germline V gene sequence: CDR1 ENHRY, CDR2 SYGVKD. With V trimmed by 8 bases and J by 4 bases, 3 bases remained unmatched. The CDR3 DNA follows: TGTGCCATCCTAGCGGGAGAGGCAGATACGCAGTATTTT. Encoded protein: CAILAGEADTQYF.

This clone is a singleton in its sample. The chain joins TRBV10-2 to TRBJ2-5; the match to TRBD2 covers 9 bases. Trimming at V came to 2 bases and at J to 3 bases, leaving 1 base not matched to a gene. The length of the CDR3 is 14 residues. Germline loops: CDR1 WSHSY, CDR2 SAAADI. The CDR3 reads CASSEGLAKETQYF. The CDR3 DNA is TGCGCCAGCAGTGAGGGACTAGCGAAAGAGACCCAGTACTTC.

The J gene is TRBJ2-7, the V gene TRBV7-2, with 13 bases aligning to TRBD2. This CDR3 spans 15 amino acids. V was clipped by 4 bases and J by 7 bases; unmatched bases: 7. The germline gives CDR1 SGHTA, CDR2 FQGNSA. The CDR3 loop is CASSSRLAGGGEQYF. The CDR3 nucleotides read TGTGCCAGCAGCTCCAGACTAGCGGGAGGAGGGGAGCAGTACTTC.

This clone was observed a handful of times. CDR3 nucleotide sequence: TGTGCCACCCTACTAGCCCCGAACACCGGGGAGCTGTTTTTT. Translation: CATLLAPNTGELFF. This chain links TRBV2 with TRBJ2-2, with D perhaps TRBD2 (6 bases). Per the germline V gene, CDR1 is SNHLY and CDR2 is FYNNEI. Trimming took off 10 bases at V and 0 bases at J, with 12 bases between the two ends. This CDR3 comprises 14 residues.

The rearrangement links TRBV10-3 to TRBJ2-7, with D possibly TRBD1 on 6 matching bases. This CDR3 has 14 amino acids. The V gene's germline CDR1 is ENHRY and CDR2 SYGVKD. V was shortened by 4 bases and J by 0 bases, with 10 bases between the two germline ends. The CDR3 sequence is CAISGDKSSYEQYF. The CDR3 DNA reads TGTGCCATCAGTGGGGACAAGAGCTCCTACGAGCAGTACTTC.

The CDR3 region is CASSLSTGANQPQHF. The CDR3, as DNA: TGCGCCAGCAGCTTATCGACAGGGGCTAATCAGCCCCAGCATTTT. The chain couples TRBV5-1 to TRBJ1-5; 8 bases fit TRBD1. Trimming took 2 bases from V and 4 from J; bases not matched to a gene: 5. This CDR3 region has 15 residues. Per the germline V gene, CDR1 is SGHRS and CDR2 is YFSETQ.

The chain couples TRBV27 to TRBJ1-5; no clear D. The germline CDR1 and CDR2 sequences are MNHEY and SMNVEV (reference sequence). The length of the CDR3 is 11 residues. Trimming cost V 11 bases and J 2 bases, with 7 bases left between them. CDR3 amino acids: CAAGGNQPQHF. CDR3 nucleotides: TGTGCCGCCGGGGGCAATCAGCCCCAGCATTTT.